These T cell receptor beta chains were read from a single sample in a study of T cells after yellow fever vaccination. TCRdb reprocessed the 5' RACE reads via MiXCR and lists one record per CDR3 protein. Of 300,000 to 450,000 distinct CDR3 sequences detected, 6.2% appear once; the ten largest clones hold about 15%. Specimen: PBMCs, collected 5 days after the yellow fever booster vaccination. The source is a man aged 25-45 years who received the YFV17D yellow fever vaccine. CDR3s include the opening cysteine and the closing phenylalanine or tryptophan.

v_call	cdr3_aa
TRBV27	CASKGPSLAGRTDTQYF
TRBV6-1	CASRTGQGRVYEQYF
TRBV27	CASSPRQGLYEQYF
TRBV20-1	CSAKNPGERGEQFF
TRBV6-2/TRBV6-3	CASSYSRDGNYGYTF
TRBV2	CASWTTSSYEQYF
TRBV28	CASSLIPQTGNTIYF
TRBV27	CASSLYWEDNYGYTF
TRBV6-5	CASSYDHTDTQYF
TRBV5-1	CASSLPRAANEQYF
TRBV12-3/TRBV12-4	CASSSIYSDGNPYEQYF
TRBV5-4	CASSLGRSNTQAFF
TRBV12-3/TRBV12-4	CASSSPGTGSEQYF
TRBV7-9	CASSLVTQAGEQYF
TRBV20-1	CCASPRTGGELSIQYF
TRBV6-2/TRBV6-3	CASSCYMRGNALKYEQYF
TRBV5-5	CASSPGPVGNEQFF
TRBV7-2	CASSFTGTDNEQFF
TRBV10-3	CAISDQNQGYGYTF
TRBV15	CATSRSRTGWLSPLHF
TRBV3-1	CASSRQGLAGGGTGELFF
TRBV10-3	CATRYLAGEQETQYF
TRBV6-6	CASSGNQGRKLFF
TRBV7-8	CASSGYTDTQYF
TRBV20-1	CSARRQGAEETQYF
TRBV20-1	CSAREGSLETQYF
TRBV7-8	CASRDLRDSQETQYF
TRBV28	CATSGLAGGLGSTDTQYF
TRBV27	CASSPGLAGVGEQYF
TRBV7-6	CASSSTGLADYEQYF
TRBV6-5	CASSPAPYEQYF
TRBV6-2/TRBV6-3	CASSYSVGQGLSNQPQHF
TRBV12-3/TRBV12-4	CASSLDGLAGGVEQFF
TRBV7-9	CASSLAANYNSPLHF
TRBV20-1	CSAYIAAAYNEQFF
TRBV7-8	CASSLGTGRATEAFF
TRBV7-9	CASSPPAGGSEQFF
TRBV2	CASNNARDTGFYSGANVLTF